Listed here are 6 T cell receptor beta chains from one sample, sequenced in a study of neoadjuvant anti-PD-1 for oral cavity cancer. Time point specified: after neoadjuvant nivolumab, at surgical resection. Sequencing was performed with immunoSEQ multiplex PCR; in TCRdb, only in-frame clones are kept and a portion is missing. The profile shows roughly 24,000 clones, about 25% of them singletons. The sequenced sample was tumor tissue, obtained after nivolumab (anti-PD-1) treatment. These receptors all stem from a person between 40 and 80 years old with oral cavity squamous cell carcinoma.

This clone was detected ten times or more. This chain joins TRBV27 and TRBJ1-4; D not certain. The CDR3 is 14 amino acids. The ends were cut back, 6 bases at V and 4 bases at J, with 12 bases in the middle. Germline V gene data show CDR1 as MNHEY and CDR2 as SMNVEV (reference sequence). CDR3 DNA: TGTGCCAGCAGCCTGACGGGAATTAATGAAAAACTGTTTTTT. This sequence encodes CASSLTGINEKLFF.

This clone was picked up one time. The V gene is TRBV4-1, the J gene TRBJ2-5; D remains ambiguous. Germline-derived CDR1 and CDR2 are MGHRA and YSYEKL. The ends were cut back, 1 base at V and 6 bases at J, with 12 bases in the middle. The CDR3 has 14 amino acids. The CDR3 DNA follows: TGCGCCAGCAGCCAAGTTCTTGTCGGAAAGACCCAGTACTTC. This gives the protein CASSQVLVGKTQYF.

The chain links TRBV5-6 to TRBJ2-1; 9 bases align to TRBD2. Germline-derived CDR1 and CDR2 are SGHDT and YYEEEE. The length of the CDR3 is 17 residues. Trimming cost V 0 bases and J 2 bases; bases outside gene matches: 6. The CDR3 DNA follows: TGTGCCAGCAGCTTGGCAAGACTAGCGGATACCTACAATGAGCAGTTCTTC. Its protein product is CASSLARLADTYNEQFF.

J is TRBJ2-6 and V is TRBV4-2; no clear D. The CDR3 is 13 amino acids. Per the germline V gene, CDR1 is LGHNA and CDR2 is YNFKEQ. Trimming pared 5 bases from V and 3 bases from J, leaving 5 bases between. The CDR3 DNA reads as TGTGCCAGCAGCTTGGGTGGGGCCAACGTCCTGACTTTC. As protein: CASSLGGANVLTF.

This clone was counted at least ten times. CDR3 amino acids: CASSLVSGLTF. CDR3 DNA: TGTGCCAGCAGCTTAGTCTCCGGCCTTACCTTC. The chain uses TRBV11-2 and TRBJ1-2; the D is unclear. The CDR3 has 11 residues. Trimming took off 1 base at V and 14 bases at J, with 11 bases between the two ends. Germline loops: CDR1 SGHAT, CDR2 FQNNGV. Full variable domain (outside the CDR3, taken from reference TRBV11-2 and TRBJ1-2): EAGVAQSPRYKIIEKRQSVAFWCNPISGHATLYWYQQILGQGPKLLIQFQNNGVVDDSQLPKDRFSAERLKGVDSTLKIQPAKLEDSAVYLCASSLVSGLTFGSGTRLTVV.

This clone was seen a few times. The chain is built from TRBV4-1 and TRBJ1-2, with D perhaps matching TRBD1 (5 bases). CDR3 length: 14 amino acids. Germline-derived CDR1 and CDR2 are MGHRA and YSYEKL. V was shortened by 3 bases and J by 3 bases, with 11 bases between the two germline ends. The CDR3 region has the DNA TGCGCCAGCAGCCAGGCCAGGGCCGACTATGGCTACACCTTC. This encodes CASSQARADYGYTF.